The rows below give T cell receptor beta chains drawn from one sample of a study of blood T cell repertoires in COVID-19. Sequencing was performed with immunoSEQ multiplex PCR; in TCRdb, only in-frame clones are kept and a portion is missing. The table has about 480,000 clones, roughly nine tenths seen once. Sequencing was performed on peripheral blood. Receptors originate from a young man with COVID-19, enrolled during active disease. The conserved cysteine and the conserved F or W are not part of the CDR3 here. D genes are given only for firm matches.

D: NA
V: TRBV7-9
J: TRBJ2-1
CDR3: ASSQRELF

D: TRBD1
V: TRBV27
J: TRBJ1-4
CDR3: ASSPRDSEKLF

D: NA
V: TRBV19
J: TRBJ2-2
CDR3: ASSIPPARGVTGELF

D: NA
V: TRBV6-1
J: TRBJ2-7
CDR3: ASSEAAYEDYEQY

D: NA
V: TRBV6-5
J: TRBJ2-1
CDR3: ASRPDYSSYNEQF

D: TRBD2
V: TRBV6-5
J: TRBJ2-1
CDR3: ASRGSGRNEQF

D: NA
V: TRBV3-1/TRBV3-2
J: TRBJ1-1
CDR3: ASSQGGLEAF

D: NA
V: TRBV10-2
J: TRBJ1-1
CDR3: ASSEAWQISSEAF

D: NA
V: TRBV4-1
J: TRBJ2-7
CDR3: ASSQEPGNAYEQY

D: TRBD2
V: TRBV7-9
J: TRBJ2-3
CDR3: ASSLWTSGSTDTQY

D: NA
V: TRBV19
J: TRBJ1-5
CDR3: ASSMRERHSNQPQH

D: NA
V: TRBV5-4
J: TRBJ2-3
CDR3: ASSLATESADTQY

D: NA
V: TRBV6-6
J: TRBJ1-1
CDR3: ASTLGGNTEAF

D: NA
V: TRBV2
J: TRBJ1-2
CDR3: ASRVGGYT

D: NA
V: TRBV7-6
J: TRBJ1-3
CDR3: ASSLETGIGNTIY

D: TRBD1
V: TRBV5-1
J: TRBJ2-5
CDR3: ASADRGRGETQY

D: NA
V: TRBV19
J: TRBJ1-2
CDR3: ASSILSGAGNNYGYT

D: TRBD1
V: TRBV15
J: TRBJ2-4
CDR3: ATSRRDSLNIQY

D: TRBD2
V: TRBV19
J: TRBJ2-1
CDR3: ASSRSSGGSYNEQF

D: TRBD2
V: TRBV11-3
J: TRBJ2-7
CDR3: ASSGLVDEQY

D: TRBD1
V: TRBV6-5
J: TRBJ1-2
CDR3: ATSLSSGGGYGYT

D: NA
V: TRBV11-2
J: TRBJ2-7
CDR3: ASSEQDEQY

D: TRBD2
V: TRBV6-6
J: TRBJ2-2
CDR3: ASSETSGITGELF

D: TRBD1
V: TRBV27
J: TRBJ2-7
CDR3: ASSFGQGAGEQY

D: NA
V: TRBV19
J: TRBJ2-7
CDR3: ASSAGQTTYEQY

D: TRBD1
V: TRBV6-5
J: TRBJ1-1
CDR3: ASSYTRGQGETEAF

D: NA
V: TRBV6-1
J: TRBJ1-4
CDR3: ASSEPSNEKLF

D: NA
V: TRBV2
J: TRBJ2-6
CDR3: ASSPDLSGANVLT

D: NA
V: TRBV6-1
J: TRBJ1-5
CDR3: ASSEAMGHVNQPQH

D: TRBD1
V: TRBV6-5
J: TRBJ1-5
CDR3: ASRTGRDQPQH

D: TRBD1
V: TRBV5-1
J: TRBJ1-5
CDR3: ASSEGQGGSNQPQH

D: TRBD1
V: TRBV5-1
J: TRBJ2-5
CDR3: ASGPGQGQETQY

D: NA
V: TRBV19
J: TRBJ2-2
CDR3: ASSFRAGADTGELF

D: TRBD2
V: TRBV19
J: TRBJ2-1
CDR3: ASSDGTGRGNEQF

D: NA
V: TRBV11-1
J: TRBJ2-3
CDR3: ASSLGRGYTDTQY

D: NA
V: TRBV12-5
J: TRBJ2-1
CDR3: ASGLVFQGSSYNEQF

D: TRBD2
V: TRBV7-9
J: TRBJ2-7
CDR3: ASSNPGTSGNQYEQY

D: TRBD1
V: TRBV5-4
J: TRBJ2-3
CDR3: ASSFGTGTDTQY

D: TRBD1
V: TRBV3-1/TRBV3-2
J: TRBJ2-2
CDR3: ASSQDKGAEGTGELF

D: TRBD1
V: TRBV24-1
J: TRBJ2-7
CDR3: ATSDPGGGDPYEQY

D: NA
V: TRBV6-5
J: TRBJ2-7
CDR3: ASSYGRQAAYEQY

D: NA
V: TRBV7-9
J: TRBJ1-3
CDR3: ASRPRAGQAGNTIY

D: TRBD1
V: TRBV20-1
J: TRBJ2-7
CDR3: SANIFRQGF

D: NA
V: TRBV4-1
J: TRBJ2-2
CDR3: ASSPINTGELF

D: NA
V: TRBV20-1
J: TRBJ1-1
CDR3: SARGGLRAF

D: NA
V: TRBV3-1/TRBV3-2
J: TRBJ1-1
CDR3: ASSRQMNTEAF

D: TRBD2
V: TRBV3-1/TRBV3-2
J: TRBJ2-5
CDR3: ASSQAATSVKTQY

D: NA
V: TRBV29-1
J: TRBJ2-5
CDR3: SVQASVYGTQY

D: NA
V: TRBV27
J: TRBJ2-2
CDR3: ASSGTNTGELF